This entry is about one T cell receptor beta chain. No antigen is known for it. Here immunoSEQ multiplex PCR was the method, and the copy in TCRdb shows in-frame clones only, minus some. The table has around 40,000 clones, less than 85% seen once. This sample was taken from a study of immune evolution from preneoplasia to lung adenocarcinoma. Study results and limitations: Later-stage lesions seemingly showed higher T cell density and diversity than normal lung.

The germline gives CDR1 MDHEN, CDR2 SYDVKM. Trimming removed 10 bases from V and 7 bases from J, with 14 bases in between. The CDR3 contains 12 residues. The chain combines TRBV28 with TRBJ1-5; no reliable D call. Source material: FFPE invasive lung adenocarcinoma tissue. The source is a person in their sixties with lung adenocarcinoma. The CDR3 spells CATAVPAQPQHF. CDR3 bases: TGTGCCACCGCTGTTCCCGCGCAGCCCCAGCATTTT.